Listed below are T cell receptor beta chains from one sample, sequenced in a study of vaccination and CD4 T cells after COVID-19. Their antigens remain unidentified. TCRdb itself ran the PCR reads through MiXCR, one entry per CDR3 protein. This sample has some 9,300 distinct CDR3 sequences, with more than 20% found just once. The specimen comprised CD4+ T cells from blood, cultured in vitro, sampled before SARS-CoV-2 vaccination. The receptors were gathered from a human donor who received a COVID-19 vaccine. Each CDR3 is given with its conserved first and last residue.

len | v_gene | CDR3aa
12 | TRBV24-1 | CATSDRVDTQYF
16 | TRBV6-1 | CASSESPGGSKDIQYF
15 | TRBV6-5 | CASSYRIGPNTEAFF
15 | TRBV11-3 | CASSLRQGEVETQYF
16 | TRBV20-1 | CSARTTGLGRQETQYF
14 | TRBV12-3/TRBV12-4 | CASSSGPNTGELFF
13 | TRBV24-1 | CATSDASYEKLFF
16 | TRBV5-5 | CASSPMTTGVSYEQYF
13 | TRBV19 | CASSTQKDSPLHF
14 | TRBV25-1 | CASSEYPGTDTQYF
16 | TRBV5-1 | CASSLQTGTMNTEAFF
16 | TRBV18 | CASSPGGQGLNQPQHF
16 | TRBV6-2/TRBV6-3 | CASSYPPGQDTDTQYF
13 | TRBV20-1 | CSAKDWAGYGYTF
19 | TRBV6-5 | CASSYSGLAGLSSTDTQYF
11 | TRBV6-1 | CASSRAPRVHF
13 | TRBV7-9 | CASSFRVGETQYF
17 | TRBV3-1 | CASSQPSGGAVGTEAFF
16 | TRBV24-1 | CATSVSGGGGRTEAFF
18 | TRBV28 | CASSLGRLAGINTGELFF
15 | TRBV10-3 | CAISHGAGRTGELFF
16 | TRBV20-1 | CSARMTSGGVGYEQYF
14 | TRBV20-1 | CSASFPGPRDTQYF
13 | TRBV6-1 | CASSPGLAREQYF
14 | TRBV12-5 | CASGSRTPNQPQHF
15 | TRBV6-1 | CASRPAGPSTDTQYF
15 | TRBV7-2 | CASSSVGGSYNEQFF
15 | TRBV5-1 | CASSLISRGDTEAFF
16 | TRBV2 | CASSEWGGIWTDTQYF
14 | TRBV10-3 | CAISRSGGDYEQYF
13 | TRBV7-2 | CASRPGPGHEQYF
15 | TRBV4-1 | CASSQVQGGNQPQHF
16 | TRBV6-5 | CASSYVNRMGHYGYTF
16 | TRBV7-9 | CASSLGSSGVNNEQFF
14 | TRBV6-1 | CATQGGGNTGELFF
15 | TRBV7-2 | CASSFTVASTYEQYF
16 | TRBV9 | CASSPRTGARGNTIYF
13 | TRBV10-1 | CASSAERSYGYTF
16 | TRBV6-5 | CASRYQGQGIAYEQYF
16 | TRBV19 | CASKVPGQGQGEKLFF
17 | TRBV9 | CASSAPRAGRLTDTQYF
16 | TRBV12-3/TRBV12-4 | CASSLTRGLRAYEAFF
15 | TRBV9 | CASSVGGGRYYGYTF
13 | TRBV7-8 | CASSTGLQETQYF
16 | TRBV19 | CASTTDRGVSDQPQHF
16 | TRBV24-1 | CATSDFGGERTNTQYF
14 | TRBV2 | CASSDPTIAGELFF
15 | TRBV5-1 | CASSLEGGGAREQFF
12 | TRBV12-3/TRBV12-4 | CASSFWGEGAFF
12 | TRBV20-1 | CSASEFHYGYTF
14 | TRBV6-1 | CASSLGLPNYGYTF
17 | TRBV6-1 | CAGSEGRLAGRTGELFF
15 | TRBV2 | CASSTDRYYNSPLHF
16 | TRBV12-3/TRBV12-4 | CASSENAALANYGYTF
15 | TRBV20-1 | CSARGDNPPSGGYTF